These T cell receptor beta chains were read from a single sample in a study of blood T cell repertoires in COVID-19. Only in-frame clones appear in the TCRdb table, and some are missing; sequencing was by immunoSEQ multiplex PCR. The repertoire holds about 270,000 clones, with around 90% as singletons. The sequenced sample was PBMCs or T cells enriched from blood (not recorded which). Receptors originate from a woman aged 60 to 75 in a cohort exposed to, infected with or recovered from COVID-19 (not recorded which). Both conserved end residues are part of each CDR3. The D gene is left open where the match is weak. Size is omitted from some rows. Given values are once, few, many or a class for expanded clones.

CDR3 protein: CASSSPTPGEQFF
CDR3 DNA: TGTGCCAGCAGTTCCCCCACTCCGGGTGAGCAGTTCTTC
J gene: TRBJ2-1
clone size: -
D gene: -
V gene: TRBV28

CDR3 protein: CASKGGAGGSSGANVLTF
CDR3 DNA: TGCGCCAGCAAGGGGGGAGCGGGAGGGAGCTCTGGGGCCAACGTCCTGACTTTC
J gene: TRBJ2-6
clone size: -
D gene: TRBD2
V gene: TRBV10-2

CDR3 protein: CASNTGLSQETQYF
CDR3 DNA: TGTGCCAGCAACACGGGACTCTCTCAAGAGACCCAGTACTTC
J gene: TRBJ2-5
clone size: -
D gene: -
V gene: TRBV3-1/TRBV3-2

CDR3 protein: CASGTRNEQFF
CDR3 DNA: TGTGCCAGCGGGACTCGCAATGAGCAGTTCTTC
J gene: TRBJ2-1
clone size: -
D gene: -
V gene: TRBV6-5

CDR3 protein: CASSSPSGYTGELFF
CDR3 DNA: TGTGCCAGCAGTTCCCCCAGCGGGTACACCGGGGAGCTGTTTTTT
J gene: TRBJ2-2
clone size: -
D gene: -
V gene: TRBV28

CDR3 protein: CASSARTSGRQFF
CDR3 DNA: TGTGCCAGCAGCGCGAGGACTAGCGGGAGGCAGTTCTTC
J gene: TRBJ2-1
clone size: once
D gene: TRBD2
V gene: TRBV9

CDR3 protein: CASRFSAANTGELFF
CDR3 DNA: TGTGCCAGCAGGTTTAGCGCCGCGAACACCGGGGAGCTGTTTTTT
J gene: TRBJ2-2
clone size: -
D gene: -
V gene: TRBV7-6

CDR3 protein: CASSPRRQAFGGYTF
CDR3 DNA: TGTGCCAGCAGCCCCCGTCGACAGGCCTTCGGTGGCTACACCTTC
J gene: TRBJ1-2
clone size: -
D gene: -
V gene: TRBV27

CDR3 protein: CASSERGGGPEQYF
CDR3 DNA: TGTGCCAGCAGTGAAAGGGGAGGGGGTCCCGAGCAGTACTTC
J gene: TRBJ2-7
clone size: -
D gene: -
V gene: TRBV2

CDR3 protein: CASSPPVAGSYNEQFF
CDR3 DNA: TGTGCCAGCTCACCACCCGTGGCAGGCTCCTACAATGAGCAGTTCTTC
J gene: TRBJ2-1
clone size: -
D gene: -
V gene: TRBV18

CDR3 protein: CASTSSSGGAYNEQFF
CDR3 DNA: TGCGCCAGCACATCTTCTAGCGGTGGGGCGTACAATGAGCAGTTCTTC
J gene: TRBJ2-1
clone size: -
D gene: TRBD2
V gene: TRBV5-1

CDR3 protein: CASRTGSVETQYF
CDR3 DNA: TGTGCCAGCAGGACAGGGTCGGTGGAGACCCAGTACTTC
J gene: TRBJ2-5
clone size: -
D gene: TRBD1
V gene: TRBV11-2

CDR3 protein: CASSQNVGRRPSGNTIYF
CDR3 DNA: TGTGCCAGCTCACAAAATGTGGGCAGGCGACCTTCTGGAAACACCATATATTTT
J gene: TRBJ1-3
clone size: -
D gene: -
V gene: TRBV28

CDR3 protein: CASSHPLADNEQFF
CDR3 DNA: TGCGCCAGCAGCCACCCCCTAGCGGACAATGAGCAGTTCTTC
J gene: TRBJ2-1
clone size: -
D gene: TRBD2
V gene: TRBV4-1

CDR3 protein: CASSPSAGLDTQYF
CDR3 DNA: TGTGCCAGCAGCCCTTCAGCGGGTCTAGATACGCAGTATTTT
J gene: TRBJ2-3
clone size: -
D gene: -
V gene: TRBV11-2

CDR3 protein: CASSLSGAGEQYF
CDR3 DNA: TGCGCCAGCAGCTTGAGCGGGGCGGGTGAGCAGTACTTC
J gene: TRBJ2-7
clone size: -
D gene: TRBD2
V gene: TRBV5-1

CDR3 protein: CASSQTTGGLPYEQYF
CDR3 DNA: TGCGCCAGCAGCCAAACAACCGGAGGGTTACCCTACGAGCAGTACTTC
J gene: TRBJ2-7
clone size: -
D gene: -
V gene: TRBV4-1

CDR3 protein: CASRVTGVGNQPQHF
CDR3 DNA: TGTGCCAGCAGGGTTACAGGGGTGGGCAATCAGCCCCAGCATTTT
J gene: TRBJ1-5
clone size: -
D gene: TRBD1
V gene: TRBV2

CDR3 protein: CASRDLPGQSFNQPQHF
CDR3 DNA: TGTGCCAGCAGAGATTTACCGGGACAATCCTTTAATCAGCCCCAGCATTTT
J gene: TRBJ1-5
clone size: -
D gene: -
V gene: TRBV28

CDR3 protein: CASSGASTAGTQYF
CDR3 DNA: TGTGCCAGCAGTGGAGCCTCCACAGCGGGGACCCAGTACTTC
J gene: TRBJ2-5
clone size: -
D gene: -
V gene: TRBV2

CDR3 protein: CASSWGLAGVRTGELFF
CDR3 DNA: TGTGCCAGCAGTTGGGGACTAGCGGGAGTTAGAACCGGGGAGCTGTTTTTT
J gene: TRBJ2-2
clone size: -
D gene: TRBD2
V gene: TRBV6-2/TRBV6-3

CDR3 protein: CASSLTGGEQFF
CDR3 DNA: TGTGCCAGCAGCCTCACAGGGGGTGAGCAGTTCTTC
J gene: TRBJ2-1
clone size: few
D gene: TRBD1
V gene: TRBV6-2/TRBV6-3